This TCR beta chain originates from a study of CD8 T cells in ankylosing spondylitis. Whole-study findings and limits: The clones that were linked to disease were reported to be significantly enriched in matched synovial fluid samples from ankylosing spondylitis patients. Seemingly characteristic of ankylosing spondylitis blood was a TCR beta motif consisting of about 8 highly homologous variants.

As to this clonotype: Its antigen is still unknown.

V dropped 5 bases and J dropped 3; count of bases not matched to a gene: 8. Germline V gene lookup returns CDR1 MNHNS and CDR2 SASEGT. This CDR3 is 15 amino acids long. By quantitative 5'-RACE with molecular barcodes, the TCR beta libraries were made. TCRdb independently ran MiXCR on the 5' RACE reads; one entry per CDR3 protein. The sample has 220,000 or so distinct CDR3 sequences, about 16% seen once. This chain links TRBV6-1 with TRBJ2-7; 9 bases line up with TRBD1. This receptor was identified in a male donor with ankylosing spondylitis. Sequencing used blood, either unsorted or a sorted T cell fraction (not recorded which). The CDR3 DNA reads as TGTGCCAGCAGTCCTCCGGACAGGGGAGGCTACGAGCAGTACTTC. Translated, it gives CASSPPDRGGYEQYF.